The 2 T cell receptor beta chains presented below share a single source sample, sequenced in a study of regulatory dendritic cells for organ transplantation. Only in-frame clones appear in the TCRdb table, and some are missing; sequencing was by immunoSEQ multiplex PCR. The profile shows some 29,000 clones, around 80% of them singletons. Sequencing was performed on naive CD4+ T cells from blood. Described subset: CD45RA+ naive T cells. All receptors derive from a human donor in good health.

V is TRBV6-6 and J is TRBJ2-2; a possible D gene is TRBD1 (6 bases). V lost 7 bases and J 0 bases, leaving 12 bases between the germline ends. This CDR3 region has 15 residues. The germline V gene encodes CDR1 MNHNY and CDR2 SVGAGI (reference sequence). The CDR3 loop reads CASILGQSNTGELFF. The CDR3 coding sequence is TGTGCCAGCATCTTAGGACAGTCGAACACCGGGGAGCTGTTTTTT.

The rearrangement links TRBV4-3 to TRBJ1-3; no firm D call. This CDR3 spans 17 amino acids. Per germline, CDR1 LGHNA and CDR2 YSLEER. V lost 0 bases and J lost 0, with 12 bases in between. The CDR3 nucleotides read TGCGCCAGCAGCCAAGAGCCAGGACTTCTCTCTGGAAACACCATATATTTT. Protein sequence: CASSQEPGLLSGNTIYF.